This entry lists 14 T cell receptor beta chains sequenced from one sample in a study of cytomegalovirus exposure and HLA in healthy donors. This PCR relied on a set of 60 Vbeta primers and 13 Jbeta primers. Sequencing was performed with immunoSEQ multiplex PCR; in TCRdb, only in-frame clones are kept and a portion is missing. The sample totals roughly 190,000 clones. Sequenced: PBMCs. These receptors were collected from a man aged 25 to 40 in good health and CMV-seronegative.

The rearrangement joins TRBV21-1 to TRBJ1-4; TRBD1 is the table's D call, not checked against the DNA. TRBV21-1 is recorded as a pseudogene. The CDR3 is 15 residues long. The CDR3 loop is CASSKQGDANEKLFF. Here the CDR3 DNA reads TGTGCCAGCAGCAAACAGGGGGACGCTAATGAAAAACTGTTTTTT.

The chain combines TRBV7-9 with TRBJ1-5, with 9 positions matching TRBD1. This CDR3 comprises 16 residues. CDR1 and CDR2 from the germline V gene are SEHNR and FQNEAQ (reference sequence). The ends lost 5 bases at V and 1 base at J; junction bases unmatched: 6. The CDR3 loop is CASSPDRGLSNQPQHF. CDR3 bases: TGTGCCAGCAGCCCCGACAGGGGGTTAAGCAATCAGCCCCAGCATTTT. Using reference TRBV7-9 and TRBJ1-5 for the parts outside the CDR3, the full variable domain is DTGVSQNPRHKITKRGQNVTFRCDPISEHNRLYWYRQTLGQGPEFLTYFQNEAQLEKSRLLSDRFSAERPKGSFSTLEIQRTEQGDSAMYLCASSPDRGLSNQPQHFGDGTRLSIL.

J is TRBJ2-5 and V is TRBV19, with TRBD2 as a possible D gene (6 bases). Trimming shortened V by 3 bases and J by 4 bases, and 12 bases separated the two germline ends. The CDR3 totals 14 residues. Per germline, CDR1 LNHDA and CDR2 SQIVND (reference sequence). CDR3 nucleotides: TGTGCCAGTAGTATGGGTGCGGGGAGAGAGACCCAGTACTTC. Translation: CASSMGAGRETQYF.

The chain carries TRBV10-1 and TRBJ2-7, with TRBD2 identical over 7 bases. This CDR3 region has 15 residues. Losses at the gene ends were 3 bases for V and 3 bases for J; bases not matched to a gene: 8. CDR1 and CDR2 (germline): WNHNN, SYGVQD (reference sequence). The CDR3 is CASSDVASGVYEQYF. Here the CDR3 DNA reads TGCGCCAGCAGTGACGTCGCTAGCGGAGTCTACGAGCAGTACTTC.

The CDR3 loop is CASSSGGHGETQYF. The DNA for the CDR3 is TGTGCCAGCAGCTCGGGGGGGCACGGGGAGACCCAGTACTTC. The J gene is TRBJ2-5, the V gene TRBV21-1; TRBD2, the D gene given by the table, was not confirmed from the DNA. TRBV21-1 is recorded as a pseudogene. CDR3 length equals 14 residues.

The V gene is TRBV6-5, the J gene TRBJ2-7, with D possibly being TRBD1 (6 bases). Germline V gives CDR1 MNHEY, CDR2 SVGAGI. The length of the CDR3 is 15 residues. Trimming took 5 bases from V and 4 from J, leaving 18 bases between them. The CDR3 reads CASSANEGEKYEQYF. DNA for the CDR3: TGTGCCAGCAGTGCGAACGAGGGGGAGAAGTACGAGCAGTACTTC.

The genes are TRBV5-1 and TRBJ1-2, with no clear D. The CDR3 is made up of 15 amino acids. V was cut by 4 bases and J by 6 bases, with 19 bases left in between. Per germline, CDR1 SGHRS and CDR2 YFSETQ. CDR3 DNA: TGCGCCAGCAGCCGCGATTGGGGAGAAGGAGATGGCTACACCTTC. The encoded protein is CASSRDWGEGDGYTF.

The chain employs TRBV29-1 and TRBJ2-3, with 9 positions matching TRBD1. This CDR3 comprises 14 residues. Germline trimming cut 3 bases from V and 8 bases from J; bases unmatched to any gene: 9. From germline, CDR1 is SQVTM and CDR2 ANQGSEA. CDR3 DNA sequence: TGCAGCGTTGACAGTCGGGACAGGGTGGCTACGCAGTATTTT. Translated: CSVDSRDRVATQYF.

The rearrangement joins TRBV18 to TRBJ1-3; 9 bases line up with TRBD1. The CDR3 covers 16 residues. Germline values: CDR1 KGHSH, CDR2 LQKENI. J gave up 1 base and V 5 bases, and 6 bases lay outside the gene matches. CDR3: CASSKNRGQSGNTIYF. The CDR3 DNA is TGTGCCAGCTCAAAGAACAGGGGGCAGTCTGGAAACACCATATATTTT.

The chain carries TRBV5-1 and TRBJ2-5, with 7 positions matching TRBD1. CDR1 and CDR2 (germline): SGHRS, YFSETQ. Unmatched junction bases numbered 3, after V lost 2 bases and J lost 5 bases. There are 13 residues in the CDR3. CDR3 region: CASSFGTVETQYF. The CDR3 DNA sequence: TGCGCCAGCAGCTTTGGGACAGTTGAGACCCAGTACTTC.

The chain combines TRBV7-3 with TRBJ2-2; D remains unclear. Trimming shortened V by 3 bases and J by 0 bases, and 11 bases separated the two germline ends. CDR1 and CDR2 from the germline V gene are SGHTA and FQGTGA. The CDR3 consists of 16 residues. In DNA, the CDR3 is TGTGCCAGCAGCTTGTCCGGAGAGGCGAACACCGGGGAGCTGTTTTTT. Amino acid sequence: CASSLSGEANTGELFF.

This rearrangement joins TRBV6-5 to TRBJ2-1; a weak D match, TRBD1 (5 bases). Germline-derived CDR1 and CDR2 are MNHEY and SVGAGI. V gave up 6 bases and J gave up 4 bases, with 16 bases separating them. CDR3 length equals 15 residues. This CDR3 reads CASRVGKQVYNEQFF. In DNA form, the CDR3 reads TGTGCCAGCAGGGTAGGGAAACAGGTATACAATGAGCAGTTCTTC.

The rearrangement uses TRBV28 and TRBJ2-7; 10 bases match TRBD2. This CDR3 contains 15 residues. Trimming removed 4 bases from V and 6 bases from J; junction bases left unmatched: 9. Germline loops: CDR1 MDHEN, CDR2 SYDVKM. DNA of the CDR3: TGTGCCAGCAGTTCGCTAGCGGGAGAAACGACCGAGCAGTACTTC. Translated, it gives CASSSLAGETTEQYF.

The chain has TRBV27 and TRBJ2-1; 7 nucleotides align to TRBD2. J lost 5 bases, V lost 3 bases, and 7 bases had no gene match. CDR3 length: 15 residues. The germline V gene has CDR1 MNHEY and CDR2 SMNVEV (reference sequence). The CDR3 DNA reads as TGTGCCAGCAGTTTTGATCCGAGCGGGGACAATGAGCAGTTCTTC. Residues: CASSFDPSGDNEQFF.